Listed below are T cell receptor beta chains from one sample, sequenced in a study of T cell repertoires in cytomegalovirus infection. TCRdb independently ran MiXCR on the reads; one entry per CDR3 protein. Here the sample spans about 360,000 distinct CDR3 sequences, around 18% being singletons. The material sequenced was PBMCs. All receptors come from a human donor in good health (CMV status not recorded). Some clones in this sample may be carry-over from other donors' samples. The CDR3 runs from the conserved cysteine through the conserved F or W. The D gene is left open where the match is weak. Clone size is not always given. Where it is, it says once, few, many or a class for expanded clones.

NA | TRBJ1-2 | few | TRBV20-1 | CSARSRAGYTF | TGCAGTGCTAGAAGCCGCGCCGGCTACACCTTC
TRBD1 | TRBJ1-5 | few | TRBV10-3 | CAISGQGNQPQHF | TGTGCCATCAGTGGACAGGGGAATCAGCCCCAGCATTTT
NA | TRBJ1-1 | few | TRBV28 | CASNQDGGDTEAFF | TGTGCCAGCAACCAAGACGGCGGGGACACTGAAGCTTTCTTT
TRBD1 | TRBJ2-5 | many | TRBV7-6 | CASSFSGQQETQYF | TGTGCCAGCAGCTTTTCGGGACAGCAAGAGACCCAGTACTTC
NA | TRBJ2-3 | few | TRBV4-1 | CASSPLLGQDTQYF | TGCGCCAGCAGCCCCTTACTCGGTCAAGATACGCAGTATTTT
NA | TRBJ1-1 | NA | TRBV18 | CASSPRATRWPPDTEAFF | TGTGCCAGCTCACCACGGGCGACAAGGTGGCCCCCCGACACTGAAGCTTTCTTT
NA | TRBJ1-5 | few | TRBV6-1 | CASSGGPYSNQPQHF | TGTGCCAGCAGTGGCGGACCCTATAGCAATCAGCCCCAGCATTTT
NA | TRBJ1-1 | many | TRBV7-2 | CASSALDRMNTEAFF | TGTGCCAGCAGCGCACTAGACCGCATGAACACTGAAGCTTTCTTT
NA | TRBJ2-5 | NA | TRBV9 | CASSVLAEQETQYF | TGTGCCAGCAGCGTATTAGCGGAACAAGAGACCCAGTACTTC
NA | TRBJ2-3 | few | TRBV11-2 | CASSLDRRGFTDTQYF | TGTGCCAGCAGCTTAGATCGAAGGGGGTTCACAGATACGCAGTATTTT
NA | TRBJ2-1 | NA | TRBV28 | CASRERDFDYNEQFF | TGTGCCAGCAGGGAAAGGGATTTCGACTACAATGAGCAGTTCTTC
TRBD2 | TRBJ2-3 | NA | TRBV29-1 | CSSGGATQYF | TGCAGCTCCGGGGGGGCTACGCAGTATTTT
NA | TRBJ2-2 | NA | TRBV19 | CASSGGRYTGELFF | TGTGCCAGTTCAGGGGGGCGGTACACCGGGGAGCTGTTTTTT
TRBD1 | TRBJ2-3 | NA | TRBV5-1 | CASSSGTDLSTDTQYF | TGCGCCAGCAGCTCGGGGACAGACCTTAGCACAGATACGCAGTATTTT
NA | TRBJ2-1 | NA | TRBV12-3/TRBV12-4 | CASSLPVYDEQFF | TGTGCCAGCAGTTTGCCCGTTTACGATGAGCAGTTCTTC
NA | TRBJ2-5 | many | TRBV7-9 | CASSPGYFRKETQYF | TGTGCCAGCAGCCCGGGTTATTTTCGGAAGGAGACCCAGTACTTC
NA | TRBJ1-4 | NA | TRBV6-5 | CASSYSKGVGIEKLFF | TGTGCCAGCAGTTACTCGAAGGGGGTCGGGATTGAAAAACTGTTTTTT
TRBD2 | TRBJ2-3 | few | TRBV7-8 | CASRLLAGGKTDTQYF | TGTGCCAGCAGATTACTAGCGGGAGGCAAAACAGATACGCAGTATTTT
TRBD1 | TRBJ2-7 | NA | TRBV29-1 | CSAMTGSLEQYF | TGCAGCGCAATGACAGGGTCCTTGGAGCAGTACTTC
NA | TRBJ1-1 | NA | TRBV7-6 | CASSLVTWSNTEAFF | TGTGCCAGCAGCTTAGTGACATGGAGTAACACTGAAGCTTTCTTT
TRBD2 | TRBJ2-7 | few | TRBV12-3/TRBV12-4 | CASSSTSGTGDEQYF | TGTGCCAGCAGTTCAACTAGCGGGACCGGTGACGAGCAGTACTTC
NA | TRBJ1-4 | NA | TRBV2 | CASSPGRFPSLAKLFF | TGTGCCAGCAGTCCCGGCCGGTTTCCATCGTTGGCAAAACTGTTTTTT